The 25 T cell receptor beta chains presented below share a single source sample, sequenced in a study of metastatic and nonmetastatic thyroid tumors. TCRdb re-analyzed the PCR reads through MiXCR. The table includes roughly 28,000 clones, 20% to 25% detected once. Every patient underwent thyroid surgery untreated. The sequenced material came from blood. These receptors came from a female donor with papillary thyroid cancer or a benign thyroid nodule (not recorded which). Some clones in this sample may be carry-over from other donors' samples.

Only a few counts were recorded for this clone. A read error may explain this, as a much larger clone is one base away. The chain employs TRBV9 and TRBJ2-6; 9 bases fit TRBD1. With V trimmed by 3 bases and J by 2 bases, 9 bases remained unmatched. CDR1 and CDR2 from the germline V gene are SGDLS and YYNGEE. The CDR3 totals 18 residues. The DNA for the CDR3 is TGTGCCAGCAGCGCCCTGAGTTGGGACAGGGCTGGGGCCAACGTCCTGACTTTC. This sequence encodes CASSALSWDRAGANVLTF.

This clone was picked up many times. The V and J genes are TRBV5-1 and TRBJ2-3; 7 bases are a match to TRBD2. Trimming cost V 4 bases and J 4 bases; bases outside gene matches: 12. CDR3 size: 16 residues. The germline gives CDR1 SGHRS, CDR2 YFSETQ. The CDR3 sequence: CASSVGGGTSSDTQYF. The CDR3 bases are TGCGCCAGCAGCGTGGGCGGGGGAACTAGTTCAGATACGCAGTATTTT.

This clone has ten or more counts. This chain links TRBV30 with TRBJ1-1; no clear D. Germline CDR1 reads GTSNPN; CDR2 reads SVGIG (reference sequence). The CDR3 extends over 13 amino acids. The germline V and J ends were trimmed by 4 bases and 3 bases, with 12 bases remaining between them. The chain's CDR3 is CAWMNKYHTEAFF. DNA of the CDR3: TGTGCCTGGATGAACAAGTATCACACTGAAGCTTTCTTT.

This clone occurred many times. In the same sample, other DNA sequences code for this CDR3. In DNA, the CDR3 is TGCAGTGCTAGAGACCGACGGAAGAACACCGGGGAGCTGTTTTTT. Protein sequence: CSARDRRKNTGELFF. The chain couples TRBV20-1 to TRBJ2-2; D not resolved. Germline lookup yields CDR1 DFQATT and CDR2 SNEGSKA (reference sequence). CDR3 length: 15 amino acids. Trimming stripped 0 bases from V and 1 base from J, with 9 bases between.

This clone has a handful of counts. This may arise from a read error, as a much more abundant clone is one base away. The J gene is TRBJ2-3, the V gene TRBV20-1; 12 nucleotides line up with TRBD2. The CDR3 runs 15 residues. Germline values: CDR1 DFQATT, CDR2 SNEGSKA (reference sequence). CDR3 sequence: CGAAGTSGLKPTQYF. The DNA for the CDR3 is TGCGGTGCAGCCGGGACTAGCGGGTTGAAGCCTACGCAGTATTTT.

This clone was seen a handful of times. The chain employs TRBV6-1 and TRBJ2-5; 9 bases are shared with TRBD1. The CDR3 sequence is 13 residues long. With V trimmed by 4 bases and J by 10 bases, 7 bases remained unmatched. Per germline, CDR1 MNHNS and CDR2 SASEGT. The CDR3 loop is CASSVDRGGNQYF. CDR3 sequence (DNA): TGTGCCAGCAGTGTGGACAGGGGCGGGAACCAGTACTTC.

This clone was seen ten or more times. J is TRBJ2-7 and V is TRBV3-1, with a weak D call TRBD2 (6 bases). The germline CDR1 and CDR2 sequences are LGHDT and YNNKEL (reference sequence). The CDR3 has 14 amino acids. V lost 5 bases to trimming and J lost 7 bases, with 18 bases between them. The DNA of the CDR3 is TGTGCCAGCAGCTCCGGAGGGGCGGGGATAGAGCAGTACTTC. As protein: CASSSGGAGIEQYF.

The chain has TRBV12-3 or TRBV12-4 and TRBJ2-7; TRBD1 agrees at 7 bases. The J segment lost 1 base and the V segment lost 6 bases, leaving 3 bases of the junction unmatched. The CDR3 is 13 amino acids. This chain's CDR3 is CASRRGQSYEQYF. The CDR3 coding sequence is TGTGCCAGCAGGAGGGGACAGTCCTACGAGCAGTACTTC.

This clone was seen repeatedly, ten times or more. The chain recombines TRBV19 with TRBJ2-1, with D perhaps being TRBD1 or TRBD2 (5 bases each). The CDR3 has 13 residues. Trimming stripped 5 bases from V and 6 bases from J, with 11 bases between. Germline assignment: CDR1 LNHDA and CDR2 SQIVND (reference sequence). DNA of the CDR3: TGTGCCAGTAGTCCGGGGCTCCTCAATGAGCAGTTCTTC. This codes for CASSPGLLNEQFF.

There are a few counts of this clone. The chain couples TRBV2 to TRBJ1-2; 7 bases match TRBD1. The germline V gene has CDR1 SNHLY and CDR2 FYNNEI. V gave up 2 bases and J gave up 4 bases; unmatched junction bases: 19. The CDR3 consists of 19 residues. The CDR3 loop reads CASSESRNVRGRYIYGYTF. CDR3 nucleotides: TGTGCCAGCAGTGAATCCCGGAACGTGAGGGGGCGCTACATCTATGGCTACACCTTC. Using reference TRBV2 and TRBJ1-2 for the parts outside the CDR3, the full variable domain is EPEVTQTPSHQVTQMGQEVILRCVPISNHLYFYWYRQILGQKVEFLVSFYNNEISEKSEIFDDQFSVERPDGSNFTLKIRSTKLEDSAMYFCASSESRNVRGRYIYGYTFGSGTRLTVV.

The V call is TRBV27, the J call TRBJ2-1; D may be TRBD1 (6 bases). The CDR3 spans 13 residues. CDR1 and CDR2 from the germline V gene are MNHEY and SMNVEV (reference sequence). Trimming took 5 bases from V and 9 from J, leaving 14 bases between them. The CDR3 loop is CASSLTTGLEQFF. The CDR3 region has the DNA TGTGCCAGCAGTCTCACGACAGGCCTTGAGCAGTTCTTC.

The table lists this clone with many counts. The rearrangement joins TRBV3-1 to TRBJ1-1, with D perhaps matching TRBD1 (5 bases). This CDR3 comprises 14 residues. Trimming cost V 6 bases and J 1 base, with 12 bases left between them. Germline CDR1 LGHDT, CDR2 YNNKEL (reference sequence). CDR3 region: CASRTGLENTEAFF. The DNA for the CDR3 is TGTGCCAGCAGAACGGGGCTGGAGAACACTGAAGCTTTCTTT.

This clone showed up many times. The chain employs TRBV10-3 and TRBJ1-1; TRBD1 aligns across 11 bases. Germline assignment: CDR1 ENHRY and CDR2 SYGVKD. CDR3 length: 17 amino acids. J lost 1 base, V lost 6 bases, and 10 bases had no gene match. This CDR3 reads CAISAGTGGDRNTEAFF. DNA for the CDR3: TGTGCCATCAGCGCGGGGACAGGGGGAGATAGGAACACTGAAGCTTTCTTT.

This clone was counted between two and nine times. This chain links TRBV11-1 with TRBJ2-1; TRBD1 is a possible D gene (6 bases). CDR1 and CDR2 (germline): SGHAT, FQDESV (reference sequence). The CDR3 covers 18 residues. Deletions cut 5 bases from V and 0 bases from J, with 20 bases between. The CDR3 loop reads CASSDRWARGSSYNEQFF. CDR3 in DNA: TGTGCCAGCAGCGATAGGTGGGCTAGGGGGAGCTCCTACAATGAGCAGTTCTTC.

This chain links TRBV11-2 with TRBJ2-3; 9 bases are shared with TRBD2. This CDR3 spans 16 amino acids. With 4 bases clipped from V and 7 bases from J, the junction kept 12 bases outside the gene matches. From germline, CDR1 is SGHAT and CDR2 FQNNGV. CDR3 region: CASSSPASGVVNTQYF. Written as DNA, the CDR3 is TGTGCCAGCAGCTCGCCAGCTAGCGGGGTGGTTAATACGCAGTATTTT.

The chain uses TRBV5-1 and TRBJ1-2; 7 positions agree with TRBD1. The V gene end was trimmed by 0 bases and the J gene end by 6 bases; junction bases not matched to a gene: 11. Germline CDR1 and CDR2: SGHRS and YFSETQ. The CDR3 length is 16 residues. DNA of the CDR3: TGCGCCAGCAGCTTGGGGGCAGGGGGGCTAAAGGATGGCTACACCTTC. Its translation is CASSLGAGGLKDGYTF.

This clone was recorded a few times. J is TRBJ1-1 and V is TRBV6-5; no firm D call. V lost 1 base, J lost 4 bases, and 7 bases lay in between. The CDR3 sequence is 13 residues long. Per the germline V gene, CDR1 is MNHEY and CDR2 is SVGAGI. This CDR3 is CASSYWGGTEAFF. CDR3 in DNA: TGTGCCAGCAGTTACTGGGGAGGCACTGAAGCTTTCTTT.

In regard to this clone: The junction shows a germline mismatch at one end, possibly a read error. For the CDR3, the DNA is TGTGACAGCAGTACCAGGGTTTCACCCCTCCACTTT. It translates to CDSSTRVSPLHF. The chain carries TRBV12-3 or TRBV12-4 and TRBJ1-6; possibly TRBD1 for D (5 bases). The CDR3 totals 12 residues.

J is TRBJ1-1 and V is TRBV2, with D unclear. CDR3 length: 15 residues. Per germline, CDR1 SNHLY and CDR2 FYNNEI. V was shortened by 7 bases and J by 5 bases, with 20 bases between the two germline ends. CDR3 sequence (DNA): TGTGCCAGCAATTTACTACGCCTCACGGGGACTGAAGCTTTCTTT. It yields the protein CASNLLRLTGTEAFF.

Comments on this clone: A much larger clonotype is one base distant, so this may be a read error. The sample has other DNA sequences that encode this CDR3 too. The rearrangement links TRBV20-1 to TRBJ2-7; the D is unclear. V dropped 6 bases and J dropped 5 bases, with 8 bases sitting between them. Germline CDR1 is DFQATT and CDR2 is SNEGSKA (reference sequence). This CDR3 has 10 amino acids. This CDR3 reads CSADGNEQYF. The CDR3 DNA reads TGCAGTGCGGACGGTAACGAGCAGTACTTC.

By sample share, this clone is medium-sized. J is TRBJ2-7 and V is TRBV6-1, with 7 bases fitting TRBD2. The CDR3 is made up of 14 amino acids. V was pared by 6 bases and J by 0 bases, with 5 bases of the junction left unmatched. The V gene's germline CDR1 is MNHNS and CDR2 SASEGT. This CDR3 reads CASSLGRGSYEQYF. The CDR3, as DNA: TGTGCCAGCAGCCTGGGGAGGGGCTCCTACGAGCAGTACTTC.

This clone occurred many times. The genes are TRBV20-1 and TRBJ2-7; D remains unclear. V lost 6 bases and J 6 bases, leaving 9 bases between the germline ends. The CDR3 covers 10 residues. Germline lookup yields CDR1 DFQATT and CDR2 SNEGSKA (reference sequence). The CDR3 region has the DNA TGCAGTGCACGTCCTAGCGAGCAGTACTTC. Protein product: CSARPSEQYF.

This clone occurred many times. The chain joins TRBV6-1 to TRBJ2-4; possible D gene TRBD2, 6 bases. V gave up 1 base and J gave up 1 base, with 11 bases separating them. Germline V gene sequence: CDR1 MNHNS, CDR2 SASEGT. CDR3 length equals 16 residues. The CDR3 here is CASSEGGGKAKNIQYF. The CDR3 bases are TGTGCCAGCAGTGAAGGTGGGGGGAAGGCCAAAAACATTCAGTACTTC.

The sample holds a few counts of this clone. The chain carries TRBV2 and TRBJ2-1; 9 nucleotides agree with TRBD1. Germline V lookup: CDR1 SNHLY, CDR2 FYNNEI. The CDR3 is 14 residues long. J was trimmed by 5 bases and V by 6 bases; bases with no gene match: 5. The CDR3 spells CASSPGTGNNEQFF. The CDR3 DNA is TGTGCCAGCAGCCCCGGGACAGGGAACAATGAGCAGTTCTTC.

This clone appeared many times. The V and J genes are TRBV27 and TRBJ2-3; 9 positions agree with TRBD2. J lost 4 bases, V lost 4 bases, and 9 bases had no gene match. Germline V gene data show CDR1 as MNHEY and CDR2 as SMNVEV (reference sequence). The CDR3 totals 16 residues. Written as DNA, the CDR3 is TGTGCCAGCAGTTCCTTAGCGGGAGTTGGCCCAGATACGCAGTATTTT. Translating it yields CASSSLAGVGPDTQYF.